Below, one T cell receptor beta chain is given with its context. The antigen remains undetermined. Survey level was the resolution at which the v3.0 immunoSEQ assay ran. Sequencing aimed to cover roughly 35,000-50,000 T-cell genomes per sample. Using immunoSEQ multiplex PCR, the repertoire was profiled, and TCRdb retains in-frame clones only, with some absent. The table includes tens of thousands of clones, over 80% detected once. The sample comes from a study of long-term antiretroviral therapy in people with HIV. CDR3 size: 15 residues. Trimming took off 2 bases at V and 1 base at J, with 11 bases between the two ends. Germline V gives CDR1 SGHTA, CDR2 FQGTGA. Samples held about 0.95-10 million cryopreserved PBMC, and DNA extraction followed. Overall study results and limits: All time points showed a repertoire dominated by clones expanded before ART.

This clonotype originated in a middle-aged woman with HIV. J is TRBJ2-5 and V is TRBV7-3, with D tentatively TRBD1 or TRBD2 (5 bases each). The specimen comprised unsorted PBMCs, sampled 1.2 years after starting antiretroviral therapy. The CDR3 loop is CASSLGGRFQETQYF. Written as DNA, the CDR3 is TGTGCCAGCAGCTTAGGGGGACGGTTCCAAGAGACCCAGTACTTC.